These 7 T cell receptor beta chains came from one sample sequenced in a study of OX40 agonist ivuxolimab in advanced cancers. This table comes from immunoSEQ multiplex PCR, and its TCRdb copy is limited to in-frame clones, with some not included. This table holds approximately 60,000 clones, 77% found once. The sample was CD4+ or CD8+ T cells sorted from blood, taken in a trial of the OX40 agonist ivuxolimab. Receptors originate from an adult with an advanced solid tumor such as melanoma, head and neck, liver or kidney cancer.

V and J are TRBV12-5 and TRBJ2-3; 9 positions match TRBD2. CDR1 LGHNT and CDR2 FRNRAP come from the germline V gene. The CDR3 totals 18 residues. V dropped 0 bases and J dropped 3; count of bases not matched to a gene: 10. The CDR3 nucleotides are TGTGCTAGTGGTTTGGTAATGGGGGCGGGGGGGCTGACAGATACGCAGTATTTT. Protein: CASGLVMGAGGLTDTQYF.

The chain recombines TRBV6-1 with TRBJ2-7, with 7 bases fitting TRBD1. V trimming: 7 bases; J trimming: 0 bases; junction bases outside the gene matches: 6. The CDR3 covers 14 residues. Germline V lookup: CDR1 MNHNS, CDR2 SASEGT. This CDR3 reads CASIQGPSSYEQYF. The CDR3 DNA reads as TGTGCCAGCATACAGGGGCCCAGCTCCTACGAGCAGTACTTC.

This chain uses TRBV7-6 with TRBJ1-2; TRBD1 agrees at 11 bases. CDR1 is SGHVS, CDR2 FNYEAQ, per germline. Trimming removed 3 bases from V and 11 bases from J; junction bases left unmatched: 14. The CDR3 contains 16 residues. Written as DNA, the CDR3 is TGTGCCAGCAGCTTTGTTCAGGACAGGGGGCCCACGGGGTACACCTTC. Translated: CASSFVQDRGPTGYTF.

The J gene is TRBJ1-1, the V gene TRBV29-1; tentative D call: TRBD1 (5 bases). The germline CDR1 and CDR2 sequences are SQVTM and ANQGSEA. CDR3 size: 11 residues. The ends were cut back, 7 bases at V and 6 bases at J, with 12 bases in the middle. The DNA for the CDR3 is TGCAGCGGCGGGACCCCACCTGAAGCTTTCTTT. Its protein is CSGGTPPEAFF. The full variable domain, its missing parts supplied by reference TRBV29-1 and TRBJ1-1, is SAVISQKPSRDICQRGTSLTIQCQVDSQVTMMFWYRQQPGQSLTLIATANQGSEATYESGFVIDKFPISRPNLTFSTLTVSNMSPEDSSIYLCSGGTPPEAFFGQGTRLTVV.

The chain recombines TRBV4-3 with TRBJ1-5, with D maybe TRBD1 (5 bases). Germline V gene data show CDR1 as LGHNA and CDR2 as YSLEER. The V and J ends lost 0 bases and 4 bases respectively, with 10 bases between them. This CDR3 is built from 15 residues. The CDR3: CASSQDAAGNQPQHF. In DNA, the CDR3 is TGCGCCAGCAGCCAAGATGCGGCAGGGAATCAGCCCCAGCATTTT.

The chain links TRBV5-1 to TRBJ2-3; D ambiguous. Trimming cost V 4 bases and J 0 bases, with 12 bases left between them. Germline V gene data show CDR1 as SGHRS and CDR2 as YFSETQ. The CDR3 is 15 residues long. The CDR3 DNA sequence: TGCGCCAGCAGCCTAACAGTAGTTAGCACAGATACGCAGTATTTT. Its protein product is CASSLTVVSTDTQYF.

The CDR3 here is CASSVDKNYGYTF. CDR3 sequence (DNA): TGTGCCAGCAGCGTAGACAAAAACTATGGCTACACCTTC. V and J are TRBV9 and TRBJ1-2; D remains unclear. Germline V CDR1 and CDR2: SGDLS, YYNGEE. V gave up 0 bases and J gave up 2 bases, with 5 bases separating them. The CDR3 length is 13 residues.